Following are 31 T cell receptor beta chains from one sample sequenced in a study of Graves' ophthalmopathy and Graves' hyperthyroidism. RNA transcripts provided the template for amplifying TCR beta CDR3 regions. Amplification began with first-round RT-PCR using HTBI primers, then second-round multiplex PCR was performed. TCRdb called the multiplex PCR reads again in MiXCR, with one record for every CDR3 protein. Of a few hundred thousand distinct CDR3 sequences listed, 15% are singletons. Sequencing was performed on peripheral blood. These receptors were taken from a woman aged 18-35 years with stable Graves' hyperthyroidism.

Ten or more counts support this clonotype. This chain uses TRBV10-3 with TRBJ2-7; D is ambiguous. This CDR3 is built from 11 residues. V dropped 8 bases and J dropped 4 bases, with 9 bases sitting between them. The germline V gene has CDR1 ENHRY and CDR2 SYGVKD. The chain's CDR3 is CAIGRIYEQYF. Written as DNA, the CDR3 is TGTGCCATCGGGCGGATTTACGAGCAGTACTTC.

A word on this clonotype: A much larger clone differs by one base, so this may be a read error. Since no conserved phenylalanine or tryptophan closes the CDR3, a read error is the likely cause. The chain joins TRBV20-1 to TRBJ2-7; 8 nucleotides agree with TRBD1. Germline lookup yields CDR1 DFQATT and CDR2 SNEGSKA (reference sequence). With V trimmed by 0 bases and J by 2 bases, 3 bases remained unmatched. The CDR3 has 14 residues. CDR3: CSARDGTGTYEQYL. The DNA of the CDR3 is TGCAGTGCTAGAGACGGGACAGGTACCTACGAGCAGTACCTC.

This clonotype was seen repeatedly, ten times or more. V is TRBV11-2 and J is TRBJ2-6; D uncertain. V lost 7 bases, J lost 0 bases, and 7 bases lay in between. The V gene's germline CDR1 is SGHAT and CDR2 FQNNGV. The CDR3 covers 14 residues. The CDR3 region has the DNA TGTGCCAGCATGCGGTTCTCTGGGGCCAACGTCCTGACTTTC. Translation gives CASMRFSGANVLTF.

This clonotype was seen at least ten times. The chain is built from TRBV7-2 and TRBJ1-2; possible D gene TRBD1, 6 bases. CDR1 is SGHTA, CDR2 FQGNSA, per germline. CDR3 length: 15 residues. V lost 5 bases to trimming and J lost 13 bases, with 26 bases between them. CDR3 nucleotide sequence: TGTGCCAGCAGCCTCACCGGGACAACTAACTATGGCGCCACCTTC. Translation gives CASSLTGTTNYGATF.

This clonotype was found many times. J is TRBJ2-4 and V is TRBV6-2 or TRBV6-3; D gene ambiguous. The CDR3 is made up of 15 amino acids. The germline gives CDR1 MNHEY, CDR2 SVGEGT. Trimming removed 2 bases from V and 1 base from J, with 9 bases in between. The CDR3 loop is CASSYATVAKNIQYF. The DNA for the CDR3 is TGTGCCAGCAGTTACGCGACGGTTGCCAAAAACATTCAGTACTTC.

This clonotype was observed once. The V and J genes are TRBV30 and TRBJ1-1, with D perhaps matching TRBD1 (6 bases). The length of the CDR3 is 15 residues. The germline V gene has CDR1 GTSNPN and CDR2 SVGIG (reference sequence). V dropped 3 bases and J dropped 1 base, with 15 bases sitting between them. This CDR3 is CAWSPKGHGNTEAFF. The CDR3 coding sequence is TGTGCCTGGAGCCCAAAGGGACACGGGAACACTGAAGCTTTCTTT.

This clonotype was found a few times. One end of the junction does not line up with germline, which may come from a read error. The chain links TRBV14 to TRBJ2-7, with 7 bases fitting TRBD1. Germline CDR1 is SGHDN and CDR2 is FVKESK. The CDR3 covers 13 residues. The CDR3 sequence: CACSQQGYYEQYF. The CDR3 DNA is TGTGCCTGCAGCCAACAGGGGTACTACGAGCAGTACTTC.

This clonotype was detected many times. The DNA for the CDR3 is TGTGCCAGCAGCCCTACTCCCCCAGGGTTCGGCAATCAGCCCCAGCATTTT. This sequence encodes CASSPTPPGFGNQPQHF. V usage is TRBV6-2 or TRBV6-3 and J usage is TRBJ1-5; D may be TRBD1 (5 bases). The length of the CDR3 is 17 residues. The germline V and J ends were trimmed by 6 bases and 2 bases, with 20 bases remaining between them. Germline CDR1 MNHEY, CDR2 SVGEGT.

This clonotype occurred a few times. A much larger clonotype is one base distant, so this may be a read error. The CDR3 loop is CASSPQVAEACF. CDR3 DNA: TGTGCCAGCAGTCCGCAGGTGGCTGAAGCTTGCTTT. The rearrangement links TRBV12-3 or TRBV12-4 to TRBJ1-1; no clear D. This CDR3 has 12 residues.

There are many counts of this clonotype. The genes are TRBV14 and TRBJ1-1, with TRBD1 as a possible D gene (6 bases). Trimming cost V 4 bases and J 9 bases, with 9 bases left between them. This CDR3 contains 11 residues. From germline, CDR1 is SGHDN and CDR2 FVKESK. Here the CDR3 DNA reads TGTGCCAGCAGCCCCGGGACAAAAGCTTTCTTT. Translating gives CASSPGTKAFF.

In regard to this clonotype: A much larger clone is a single base away; this may be a read error. The chain joins TRBV14 to TRBJ2-7; D might be TRBD2 (5 bases). CDR1 is SGHDN and CDR2 is FVKESK in the germline V gene. CDR3 length: 11 amino acids. V was cut by 7 bases and J by 5 bases, with 9 bases left in between. In DNA form, the CDR3 reads TGTGCCAGCACCAAGGGAGACGAGCAGTACTTC. It translates to CASTKGDEQYF.

This clonotype was seen many times. The rearrangement uses TRBV12-3 or TRBV12-4 and TRBJ1-1; D gene ambiguous. The CDR3 sequence is 15 residues long. The V end lost 4 bases, the J end lost 7 bases, and 19 bases lay between the germline ends. The CDR3 DNA reads as TGTGCCAGCAGTTCCCCCCCGGAGAGGGTTGGTGAAGCTTTCTTT. As protein: CASSSPPERVGEAFF.

This chain connects TRBV11-2 to TRBJ1-1; no clear D gene. From germline, CDR1 is SGHAT and CDR2 FQNNGV. Trimming removed 4 bases at V and 1 base at J, with 16 bases between. The CDR3 has 16 amino acids. CDR3 residues: CASSYKARPKNTEAFF. DNA for the CDR3: TGTGCCAGCAGCTATAAAGCCCGACCAAAGAACACTGAAGCTTTCTTT.

This clonotype was seen at least ten times. The chain uses TRBV7-8 and TRBJ1-1; TRBD1 is a possible D gene (5 bases). This CDR3 region has 14 residues. V shed 8 bases and J shed 5 bases, with 18 bases lying between them. From germline, CDR1 is SGHVS and CDR2 FQNEAQ. The CDR3 bases are TGTGCCAGCTTTCCTATCCCAGGGAATACTGAAGCTTTCTTT. Residues: CASFPIPGNTEAFF.

This chain connects TRBV2 to TRBJ1-5, with D perhaps TRBD1 (6 bases). The germline gives CDR1 SNHLY, CDR2 FYNNEI. The germline V and J ends were trimmed by 4 bases and 0 bases, with 10 bases remaining between them. The length of the CDR3 is 15 residues. The CDR3 DNA reads as TGTGCCAGCAGTGTACAGGGTAATAGCAATCAGCCCCAGCATTTT. Its protein is CASSVQGNSNQPQHF.

This clonotype was seen at least ten times. This chain joins TRBV7-2 and TRBJ2-4, with D possibly TRBD2 on 5 matching bases. CDR1 is SGHTA and CDR2 is FQGNSA in the germline V gene. This CDR3 has 13 amino acids. V gave up 5 bases and J gave up 4 bases, with 9 bases separating them. CDR3 bases: TGTGCCAGCAGCGTTCGAGGGAAAAACATTCAGTACTTC. Protein: CASSVRGKNIQYF.

V is TRBV11-2 and J is TRBJ2-7; D may correspond to TRBD1 or TRBD2 (5 bases each). The ends were cut back, 1 base at V and 0 bases at J, with 22 bases in the middle. Germline CDR1 SGHAT, CDR2 FQNNGV. This CDR3 is built from 19 residues. The CDR3: CASSLVGVGTGILSYEQYF. The CDR3 DNA sequence: TGTGCCAGCAGCTTAGTAGGGGTGGGGACCGGGATCCTCTCCTACGAGCAGTACTTC.

The sample holds many counts of this clonotype. The chain recombines TRBV24-1 with TRBJ2-7; 10 positions agree with TRBD1. There are 14 residues in the CDR3. Trimming at V came to 5 bases and at J to 4 bases, leaving 4 bases not matched to a gene. Germline values: CDR1 KGHDR, CDR2 SFDVKD. The CDR3 loop reads CATSAGDRGYEQYF. The CDR3 coding sequence is TGTGCCACCAGTGCTGGGGACAGGGGATACGAGCAGTACTTC.

The chain's CDR3 is CASSEVGEEAFF. The CDR3 nucleotides are TGTGCCAGCAGTGAAGTAGGAGAGGAAGCTTTCTTT. V is TRBV6-1 and J is TRBJ1-1; D gene uncertain. The CDR3 loop spans 12 amino acids. The V and J ends lost 1 base and 8 bases respectively, with 8 bases between them. Germline V lookup: CDR1 MNHNS, CDR2 SASEGT.

This clonotype appeared many times. This chain uses TRBV15 with TRBJ1-2; 9 positions agree with TRBD1. V was pared by 0 bases and J by 8 bases, with 10 bases of the junction left unmatched. The CDR3 is 16 residues long. Germline loops: CDR1 LNHNV, CDR2 YYDKDF (reference sequence). CDR3 residues: CATSRDTLQGAGGYTF. The CDR3 region has the DNA TGTGCCACCAGCAGAGACACATTACAGGGGGCAGGAGGCTACACCTTC.

About this clonotype: The final CDR3 position lacks the conserved phenylalanine or tryptophan, pointing to a likely read error. The limits of the CDR3 on the DNA are not certain, so only TCRdb's listed CDR3 is given. The V gene is TRBV2, the J gene TRBJ2-5; TRBD1, as called in the table, went unchecked against the DNA. Looked up from germline, CDR1 is SNHLY and CDR2 is FYNNEI. Counting both end residues, the CDR3 totals 15 amino acids. The CDR3 loop reads CASSEDRGRSETGDL.

In its sample, this clonotype was seen many times. The gene calls are TRBV19 and TRBJ2-7; 7 bases map to TRBD2. Germline V gene lookup returns CDR1 LNHDA and CDR2 SQIVND (reference sequence). The V segment lost 5 bases and the J segment 7 bases; nucleotides outside the gene matches: 11. The CDR3 contains 14 residues. The CDR3 nucleotides read TGTGCCAGTAGTCCCGGACTGGCGGGGGAAGAGCAGTACTTC. It translates to CASSPGLAGEEQYF.

This clonotype has just a few counts. V usage is TRBV5-6 and J usage is TRBJ2-7; D is perhaps TRBD2 (5 bases). Germline V gene sequence: CDR1 SGHDT, CDR2 YYEEEE. The CDR3 loop spans 15 amino acids. Trimming removed 3 bases at V and 0 bases at J, with 13 bases between. The CDR3 loop reads CASSSSTGNSYEQYF. In DNA form, the CDR3 reads TGTGCCAGCAGCTCCTCGACGGGGAACTCCTACGAGCAGTACTTC.

The chain combines TRBV10-3 with TRBJ2-3, with 8 bases aligning to TRBD1. CDR1 is ENHRY and CDR2 is SYGVKD in the germline V gene. CDR3 size: 14 residues. V shed 10 bases and J 2 bases; nucleotides not matched to a gene: 8. The CDR3 loop is CATGQGFVTDTQYF. The DNA of the CDR3 is TGTGCCACCGGACAGGGATTCGTCACAGATACGCAGTATTTT.

This clonotype appeared many times. The rearrangement uses TRBV6-2 or TRBV6-3 and TRBJ1-2, with no clear D. This CDR3 comprises 14 residues. V lost 6 bases and J lost 4, with 15 bases in between. Germline-derived CDR1 and CDR2 are MNHEY and SVGEGT. The CDR3 spells CASRTASSGYGYTF. CDR3 in DNA: TGTGCCAGCAGGACGGCCTCCTCGGGCTATGGCTACACCTTC.

The chain recombines TRBV12-3 or TRBV12-4 with TRBJ1-5; D not certain. This CDR3 region has 13 residues. Trimming removed 5 bases at V and 7 bases at J, with 12 bases between. The CDR3 DNA follows: TGTGCCAGCAGTCCCCGGGTCTACCAGCCCCAGCATTTT. Protein: CASSPRVYQPQHF.

This clonotype came up many times. The rearrangement uses TRBV2 and TRBJ1-2, with a possible D match to TRBD1 (5 bases). Deletions cut 4 bases from V and 8 bases from J, with 17 bases between. Germline assignment: CDR1 SNHLY and CDR2 FYNNEI. The CDR3 covers 14 residues. CDR3 protein: CASSVSGVFKGYTF. CDR3 bases: TGTGCCAGCAGTGTTTCGGGGGTCTTCAAGGGCTACACCTTC.

This clonotype showed up just a few times. This sequence joins TRBV4-1 and TRBJ1-6; D may be TRBD1 (5 bases). V was pared by 0 bases and J by 10 bases, with 13 bases between. The CDR3 runs 15 residues. The germline gives CDR1 MGHRA, CDR2 YSYEKL. CDR3 DNA: TGCGCCAGCAGCCAAGAACAGGCTCCGAGGTCACCCCTCCACTTT. This gives the protein CASSQEQAPRSPLHF.

This clonotype was seen ten or more times. The chain is built from TRBV12-3 or TRBV12-4 and TRBJ1-1; D not resolved. Trimming stripped 3 bases from V and 7 bases from J, with 9 bases between. CDR3 length equals 12 residues. The DNA of the CDR3 is TGTGCCAGCAGTTTGTCGGCACTTGAAGCTTTCTTT. It encodes CASSLSALEAFF.

The V and J genes are TRBV6-5 and TRBJ1-1; D is undetermined. CDR1 and CDR2 (germline): MNHEY, SVGAGI. This CDR3 comprises 14 residues. The V and J ends lost 4 bases and 2 bases respectively, with 11 bases between them. CDR3 coding DNA: TGTGCCAGCAGTTTATATCAGGCAAACACTGAAGCTTTCTTT. Protein product: CASSLYQANTEAFF.

The chain couples TRBV12-3 or TRBV12-4 to TRBJ2-7, with D uncertain. V lost 3 bases to trimming and J lost 1 base, with 13 bases between them. This CDR3 has 15 residues. The CDR3 region is CASSFGSVLSYEQYF. The DNA of the CDR3 is TGTGCCAGCAGTTTTGGGTCGGTCTTATCCTACGAGCAGTACTTC.